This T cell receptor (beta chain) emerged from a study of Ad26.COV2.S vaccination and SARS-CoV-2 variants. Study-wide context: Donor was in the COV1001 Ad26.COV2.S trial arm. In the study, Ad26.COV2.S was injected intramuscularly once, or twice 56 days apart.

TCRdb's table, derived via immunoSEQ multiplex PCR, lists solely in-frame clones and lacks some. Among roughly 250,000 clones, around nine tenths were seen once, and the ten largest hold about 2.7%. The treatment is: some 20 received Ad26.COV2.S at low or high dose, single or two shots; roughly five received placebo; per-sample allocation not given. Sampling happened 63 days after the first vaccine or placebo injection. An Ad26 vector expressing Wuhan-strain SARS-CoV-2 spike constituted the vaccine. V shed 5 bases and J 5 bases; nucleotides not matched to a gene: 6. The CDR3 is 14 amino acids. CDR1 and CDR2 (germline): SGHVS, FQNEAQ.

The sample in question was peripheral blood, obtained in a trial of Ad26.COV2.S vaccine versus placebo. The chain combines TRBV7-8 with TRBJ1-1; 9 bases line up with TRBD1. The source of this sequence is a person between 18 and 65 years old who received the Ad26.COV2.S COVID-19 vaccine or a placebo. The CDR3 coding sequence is TGTGCCAGCAGCCGTACAGGGGGCGTGACTGAAGCTTTCTTT. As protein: CASSRTGGVTEAFF.